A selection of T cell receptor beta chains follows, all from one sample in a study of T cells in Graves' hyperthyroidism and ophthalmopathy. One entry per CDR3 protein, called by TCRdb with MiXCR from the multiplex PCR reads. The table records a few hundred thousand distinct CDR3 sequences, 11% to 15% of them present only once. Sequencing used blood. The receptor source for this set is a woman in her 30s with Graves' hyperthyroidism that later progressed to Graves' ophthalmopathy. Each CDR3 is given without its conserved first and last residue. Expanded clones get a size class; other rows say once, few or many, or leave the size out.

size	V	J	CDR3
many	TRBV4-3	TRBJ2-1	ASSQERREPYNEQF
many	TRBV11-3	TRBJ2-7	ASSLEDRASYEQY
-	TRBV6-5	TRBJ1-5	ASSYSSVGDQPQH
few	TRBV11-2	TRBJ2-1	ASSLGTGGFNEQF
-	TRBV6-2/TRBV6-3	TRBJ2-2	ASTPRTGELF
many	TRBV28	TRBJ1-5	ASSLGQYNQPQH
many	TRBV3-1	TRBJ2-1	ASSPGTGPNEQF
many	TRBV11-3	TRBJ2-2	ASSLELGLLNTGELF
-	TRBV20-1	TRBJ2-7	SAEGGLAGLYEQY
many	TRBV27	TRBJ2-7	ASRDGHYEQY
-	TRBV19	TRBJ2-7	ASSPPVGVGSYEQY
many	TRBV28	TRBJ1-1	ASSLPGWGTEAF
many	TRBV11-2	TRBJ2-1	ASSGSGALGVGQF
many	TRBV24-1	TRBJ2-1	ATSDFENSGSSYNEQF
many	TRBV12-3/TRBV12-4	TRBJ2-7	ASSTGTGIKSYEQY
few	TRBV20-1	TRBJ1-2	SARDSGTVNYGYT
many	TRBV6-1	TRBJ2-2	ASSLAGDHGELF
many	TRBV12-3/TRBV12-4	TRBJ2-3	ASSLTLAGVSTQY
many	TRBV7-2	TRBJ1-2	ASRSGGLPIFNYGYT
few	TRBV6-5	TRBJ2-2	ASSYSTGYTGELF
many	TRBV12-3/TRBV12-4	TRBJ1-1	ASSFTTGRHTEAF
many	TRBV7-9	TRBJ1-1	ASSLVQGSTEAF
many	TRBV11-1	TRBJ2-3	ASSLEQWGQSDTQY
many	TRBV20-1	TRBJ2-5	SAGALTGFQETQY
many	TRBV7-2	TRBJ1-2	ASSWTATQGSGYT
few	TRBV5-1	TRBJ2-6	ASGQTGAGANVLT
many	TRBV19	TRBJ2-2	ASSPTTTTNTGELF
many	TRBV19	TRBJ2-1	ASKRREGIEQF
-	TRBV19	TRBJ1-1	ASSILGGQMNTEAF
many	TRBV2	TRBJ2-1	ASRGIHWSYNEQF
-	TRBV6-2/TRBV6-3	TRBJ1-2	ASTPGTVANYGYT
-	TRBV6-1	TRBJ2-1	ASSSRAKYEQF
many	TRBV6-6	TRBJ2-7	ASSYVHLRGQGVYEQY
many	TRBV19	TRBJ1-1	ASSMGTANTEAF
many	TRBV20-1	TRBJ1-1	SARGMTGPNTEAF
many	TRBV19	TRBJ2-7	ASSRTASSYEQY
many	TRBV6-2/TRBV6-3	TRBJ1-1	ASSITGVENEAF
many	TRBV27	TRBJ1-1	ASSLTGKVPEAF
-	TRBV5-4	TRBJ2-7	ASSLVDLSHEQY